This TCR beta chain was captured by sequencing in a study of cytomegalovirus exposure and HLA in healthy donors. Study information: Drawn from HLA-typed donors, 83 million or so unique TCRs were held in an early data release. General study points: Among TCR beta chains, those listed as cytomegalovirus-associated numbered more than 150.

Vbeta (60) and Jbeta (13) primers were used in the PCR. Sequencing was performed with immunoSEQ multiplex PCR; in TCRdb, only in-frame clones are kept and a portion is missing. The data show roughly 190,000 clones, around 81% seen once. Note on this clone: Its cognate antigen is unknown.

The TCR sequence derives from a woman in her forties or fifties in good health and CMV-seropositive. The specimen was PBMCs.

The CDR3 region has the DNA TGTGCCACCAGCAGAGTCCCCAGCCATCCTGGGGAGCGGCAGCCCCAGCATTTT. This gives the protein CATSRVPSHPGERQPQHF. The V call is TRBV15, the J call TRBJ1-5; D gene uncertain. The CDR3 extends over 18 amino acids. Per germline, CDR1 LNHNV and CDR2 YYDKDF (reference sequence). The ends were cut back, 1 base at V and 7 bases at J, with 23 bases in the middle.